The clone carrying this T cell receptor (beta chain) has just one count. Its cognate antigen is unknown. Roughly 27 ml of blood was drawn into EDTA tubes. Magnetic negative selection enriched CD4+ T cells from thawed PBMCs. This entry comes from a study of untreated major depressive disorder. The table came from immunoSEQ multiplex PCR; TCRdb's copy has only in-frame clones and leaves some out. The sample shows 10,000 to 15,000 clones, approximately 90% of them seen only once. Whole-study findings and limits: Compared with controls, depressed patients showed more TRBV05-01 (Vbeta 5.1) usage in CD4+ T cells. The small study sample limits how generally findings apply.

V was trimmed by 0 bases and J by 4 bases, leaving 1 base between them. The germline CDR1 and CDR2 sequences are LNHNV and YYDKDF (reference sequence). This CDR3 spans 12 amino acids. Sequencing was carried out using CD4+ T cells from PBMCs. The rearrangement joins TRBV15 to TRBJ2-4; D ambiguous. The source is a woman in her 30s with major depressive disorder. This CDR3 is CATSREKNIQYF. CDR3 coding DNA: TGTGCCACCAGCAGAGAAAAAAACATTCAGTACTTC.